This T cell receptor beta chain appears in the sequencing data of a study of Graves' ophthalmopathy and Graves' hyperthyroidism. Amplification targeted the TCR beta CDR3 regions, with RNA transcripts as the source material. An opening RT-PCR round employed HTBI primers and preceded a second-round multiplex PCR. A single record per CDR3 protein comes from TCRdb applying MiXCR to the multiplex PCR reads. The repertoire has some 170,000 distinct CDR3 sequences, 39% of them found once; the top ten carry about 8.2%. Per the germline V gene, CDR1 is MDHEN and CDR2 is SYDVKM. J was trimmed by 8 bases and V by 4 bases; bases with no gene match: 13. This CDR3 region has 16 residues. This clonotype has a count of ten or more. No antigen is known for it. Overall study results and limits: Researchers report that a 13-signature model separated ophthalmopathy from stable hyperthyroidism, posting about 90% sensitivity and about 80% specificity. Progression of ophthalmopathy was predicted by the model with roughly 68% sensitivity and 72% to 85% specificity.

The sequencing input was peripheral blood. The chain combines TRBV28 with TRBJ1-3, with 8 bases lining up with TRBD1. The TCR was taken from a man aged 30 to 39 with Graves' ophthalmopathy. The chain's CDR3 is CASSSPIQGADHTIYF. CDR3 nucleotides: TGTGCCAGCAGTTCCCCGATCCAGGGGGCGGATCACACCATATATTTT.